The present entry profiles one T cell receptor (beta chain) with its context. CDR3 length equals 14 residues. Germline trimming cut 4 bases from V and 4 bases from J; bases unmatched to any gene: 7. The germline CDR1 and CDR2 sequences are SGHNT and YYREEE (reference sequence). Sequenced by immunoSEQ multiplex PCR; TCRdb stores in-frame clones only, minus some. The data contain tens of thousands of clones, about nine tenths of them singletons. The data derive from a study of T cell changes during pregnancy in multiple sclerosis. The starting material was CD4+ T cells from peripheral blood mononuclear cells, obtained in the second trimester of pregnancy. The V and J genes are TRBV5-4 and TRBJ1-1; 7 bases map to TRBD1. The clonotype was recovered from a female donor with multiple sclerosis, enrolled in a pregnancy study. DNA of the CDR3: TGTGCCAGCAGCCCGTTGACAGGGACCACTGAAGCTTTCTTT. It codes for CASSPLTGTTEAFF.